One and the same sample provided the 20 T cell receptor beta chains below, sequenced in a study of CD8+CD57+ T cells in acquired aplastic anemia (dated by TCRdb to the late 2010s). Flow cytometry had shown CD8+CD57+ cell expansion in the patients selected for sequencing. The instrument was an Illumina HiSeq 2000. Genomic DNA was used as template for profiling of TCR beta VDJ combinations and CDR3 sequences. TCRdb reanalyzed the raw reads on its own, using fastp at Q25 for trimming and MiXCR for clone calling, and kept in-frame beta chains. Each CDR3 protein appears once, grouped with its most common genes and DNA. Present in this sample are about 160,000 distinct CDR3 sequences, under 55% of which were seen just once. Of the sample, approximately 3% falls within the top ten clones. Sequences were obtained from sorted CD4+, CD8+, or CD8+CD57+ T cells (not recorded which) from PBMCs. The receptors were gathered from a human donor with aplastic anemia.

This clonotype was recorded only once. V and J are TRBV11-2 and TRBJ2-2, with 12 bases that match TRBD2. The junction had 6 bases not matched to a gene; V was cut back by 5 bases and J by 5 bases. The CDR3 has 16 amino acids. Germline V CDR1 and CDR2: SGHAT, FQNNGV. CDR3 DNA: TGTGCCAGCAGCATACTAGCGGGAGGTCGTACCGGGGAGCTGTTTTTT. Translated: CASSILAGGRTGELFF.

In its sample, this clonotype was seen many times. The chain has TRBV24-1 and TRBJ2-1; 7 nucleotides agree with TRBD1. Germline V lookup: CDR1 KGHDR, CDR2 SFDVKD. The ends lost 10 bases at V and 3 bases at J; junction bases unmatched: 11. This CDR3 comprises 15 residues. The CDR3 region has the DNA TGTGCCACAAGCCCTCGGGACAGATTCTACAATGAGCAGTTCTTC. It encodes CATSPRDRFYNEQFF.

This chain links TRBV10-3 with TRBJ2-1; D is possibly TRBD1 or TRBD2 (5 bases each). V was cut by 8 bases and J by 5 bases, with 13 bases left in between. Germline CDR1 reads ENHRY; CDR2 reads SYGVKD. The CDR3 is made up of 13 amino acids. The chain's CDR3 is CAISPRGDNEQFF. CDR3 nucleotide sequence: TGTGCCATCTCCCCGAGGGGAGACAATGAGCAGTTCTTC.

The chain combines TRBV20-1 with TRBJ2-3; the D is unclear. V lost 0 bases and J 6 bases, leaving 10 bases between the germline ends. Germline V gene lookup returns CDR1 DFQATT and CDR2 SNEGSKA (reference sequence). This CDR3 region has 13 residues. The CDR3 nucleotides read TGCAGTGCTAGAGAAAAAGTTGGGGATACGCAGTATTTT. This codes for CSAREKVGDTQYF.

The chain uses TRBV29-1 and TRBJ2-3; TRBD2 matches 8 bases. From germline, CDR1 is SQVTM and CDR2 ANQGSEA. The CDR3 runs 14 residues. The trim removed 4 bases at V and 1 base at J, leaving 4 bases unmatched. CDR3 sequence (DNA): TGCAGCGTTGTGGCGGGGGGTGGCACAGATACGCAGTATTTT. Encoded protein: CSVVAGGGTDTQYF.

This clonotype was observed a few times. This sequence joins TRBV6-1 and TRBJ1-1; D is perhaps TRBD1 (5 bases). V dropped 5 bases and J dropped 5 bases, with 21 bases sitting between them. The germline V gene has CDR1 MNHNS and CDR2 SASEGT. The CDR3 runs to 16 residues. DNA for the CDR3: TGTGCCAGCAGTCCCGGGACCAAATGGGAAAAGACTGAAGCTTTCTTT. Translation gives CASSPGTKWEKTEAFF.

This chain uses TRBV15 with TRBJ2-2; D uncertain. The CDR3 length is 13 residues. Trimming cost V 3 bases and J 5 bases, with 7 bases left between them. Germline-derived CDR1 and CDR2 are LNHNV and YYDKDF (reference sequence). In nucleotides, the CDR3 is TGTGCCACCAGCAGGCCCCTGACCGGGGAGCTGTTTTTT. The encoded protein is CATSRPLTGELFF.

In the case of this clonotype: The junction does not match germline at one end; this may be a read error. The chain recombines TRBV10-3 with TRBJ1-1, with 9 bases matching TRBD1. The CDR3 extends over 14 amino acids. Per germline, CDR1 ENHRY and CDR2 SYGVKD. DNA for the CDR3: TGTGCCATCAAGGGACAGGGCTCGGGAACTGTAGCTTTCTTT. This gives the protein CAIKGQGSGTVAFF.

J is TRBJ1-5 and V is TRBV12-3 or TRBV12-4; no clear D. The CDR3 sequence is 13 residues long. The germline V and J ends were trimmed by 7 bases and 0 bases, with 7 bases remaining between them. The CDR3 DNA is TGTGCCAGCACGCCTCGTAGCAATCAGCCCCAGCATTTT. Translation: CASTPRSNQPQHF.

This chain joins TRBV10-3 and TRBJ1-5; D ambiguous. Germline-derived CDR1 and CDR2 are ENHRY and SYGVKD. The CDR3 loop spans 14 amino acids. The CDR3 bases are TGTGCTGTCCGGGATTCCAATAGCAATCAGCCCCAGCATTTT. This sequence encodes CAVRDSNSNQPQHF.

This clonotype was seen just once. Its ends do not fully match the called genes, so a read error is possible. The V gene is TRBV24-1, the J gene TRBJ2-5, with D possibly TRBD1 on 6 matching bases. Germline CDR1 reads KGHDR; CDR2 reads SFDVKD. The CDR3 loop spans 15 amino acids. The CDR3 bases are TGTGTCACCAGTGATCCACAGGGCCCCGCAGAGACCCAGTACTTC. Translating gives CVTSDPQGPAETQYF.

This chain connects TRBV10-1 to TRBJ1-5; D remains ambiguous. From germline, CDR1 is WNHNN and CDR2 SYGVQD (reference sequence). V shed 9 bases and J shed 2 bases, with 17 bases lying between them. This CDR3 is 15 amino acids long. Written as DNA, the CDR3 is TGCGCCAGTCACTATTGGGGTTACGGCAATCAGCCCCAGCATTTT. Its protein is CASHYWGYGNQPQHF.

The table lists this clonotype with many counts. The J gene is TRBJ1-4, the V gene TRBV25-1, with D possibly being TRBD1 (6 bases). The V end lost 7 bases, the J end lost 0 bases, and 18 bases lay between the germline ends. The CDR3 covers 17 residues. Germline V gene sequence: CDR1 MGHDK, CDR2 SYGVNS. This CDR3 reads CASIGGRRGSTNEKLFF. The CDR3 region has the DNA TGTGCCAGCATAGGGGGTCGACGAGGATCAACTAATGAAAAACTGTTTTTT.

On this clonotype: At one end, the junction sequence differs from germline, possibly due to a read error. The chain couples TRBV25-1 to TRBJ2-6, with TRBD1 matching over 10 bases. Per the germline V gene, CDR1 is MGHDK and CDR2 is SYGVNS. This CDR3 has 17 amino acids. CDR3 bases: TGTGCCAGCAGTAAGACAGGGGGCGGTACCGGGGCCGACGTCCTGACTTTC. Amino acid sequence: CASSKTGGGTGADVLTF. Variable domain in full (rest from reference TRBV25-1 and TRBJ2-6): EADIYQTPRYLVIGTGKKITLECSQTMGHDKMYWYQQDPGMELHLIHYSYGVNSTEKGDLSSESTVSRIRTEHFPLTLESARPSHTSQYLCASSKTGGGTGADVLTFGAGSRLTVL.

The CDR3 nucleotides are TGTGCCAGCAGCTTGGGACTAGTGGGAGGGACGGAGACCCAGTACTTC. It translates to CASSLGLVGGTETQYF. The rearrangement links TRBV5-4 to TRBJ2-5, with 7 bases identical to TRBD2. CDR3 length: 16 residues. Germline V CDR1 and CDR2: SGHNT, YYREEE (reference sequence). V gave up 0 bases and J gave up 5 bases; unmatched junction bases: 10.

In this sample, this clonotype turned up many times. This chain links TRBV5-1 with TRBJ2-7; 8 bases agree with TRBD2. Trimming cost V 0 bases and J 7 bases; bases outside gene matches: 6. Looked up from germline, CDR1 is SGHRS and CDR2 is YFSETQ. This CDR3 spans 14 amino acids. The chain's CDR3 is CASSLAGGAGEQYF. The DNA of the CDR3 is TGCGCCAGCAGCTTGGCGGGGGGGGCGGGTGAGCAGTACTTC.

This clonotype was observed a single time. The CDR3, as DNA: TGTGCCAGCAGAGCTGGGACTAGCGGAAACACAGATACGCAGTATTTT. Translated: CASRAGTSGNTDTQYF. V usage is TRBV2 and J usage is TRBJ2-3; 11 positions agree with TRBD2. The V segment lost 6 bases and the J segment 2 bases; nucleotides outside the gene matches: 7. Germline CDR1 and CDR2: SNHLY and FYNNEI. The CDR3 consists of 16 residues.

The chain has TRBV10-2 and TRBJ1-1, with D uncertain. Germline V gene sequence: CDR1 WSHSY, CDR2 SAAADI. Trimming stripped 4 bases from V and 5 bases from J, with 11 bases between. The CDR3 contains 13 residues. The CDR3, as DNA: TGCGCCAGCAGTGTGGCCACCGAAACTGAAGCTTTCTTT. Amino acids: CASSVATETEAFF.

This clonotype was seen just once. This clone may be a read error of a much larger clone one base away. The chain combines TRBV11-2 with TRBJ1-1, with a tentative D call TRBD1 (5 bases). The germline V and J ends were trimmed by 2 bases and 10 bases, with 14 bases remaining between them. The CDR3 spans 13 residues. Germline CDR1 reads SGHAT; CDR2 reads FQNNGV. CDR3 nucleotide sequence: TGTGCCAGCAGCTTAAGCAGGGTGGGTGGAGCTTTCTTT. It is translated as CASSLSRVGGAFF.

The rearrangement uses TRBV5-1 and TRBJ2-7; D is uncertain. V was pared by 0 bases and J by 7 bases, with 17 bases between. The length of the CDR3 is 15 residues. Germline-derived CDR1 and CDR2 are SGHRS and YFSETQ. The DNA for the CDR3 is TGCGCCAGCAGCTTGGAGTCAGTAAAGTACAATGAGCAGTACTTC. This encodes CASSLESVKYNEQYF.